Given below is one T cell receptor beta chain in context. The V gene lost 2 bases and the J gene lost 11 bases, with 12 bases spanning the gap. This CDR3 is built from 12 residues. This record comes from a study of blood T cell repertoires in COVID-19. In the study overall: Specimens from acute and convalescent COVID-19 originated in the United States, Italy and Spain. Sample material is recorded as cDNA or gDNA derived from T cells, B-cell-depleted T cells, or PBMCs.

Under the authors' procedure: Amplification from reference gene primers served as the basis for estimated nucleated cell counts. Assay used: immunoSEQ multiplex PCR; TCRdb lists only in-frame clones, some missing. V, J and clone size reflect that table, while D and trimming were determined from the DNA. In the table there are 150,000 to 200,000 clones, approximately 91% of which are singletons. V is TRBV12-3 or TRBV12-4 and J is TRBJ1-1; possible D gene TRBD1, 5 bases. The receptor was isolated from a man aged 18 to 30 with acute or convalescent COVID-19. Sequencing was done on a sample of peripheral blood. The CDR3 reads CASSLPGGIAFF. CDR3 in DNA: TGTGCCAGCAGTTTACCCGGGGGGATTGCTTTCTTT.